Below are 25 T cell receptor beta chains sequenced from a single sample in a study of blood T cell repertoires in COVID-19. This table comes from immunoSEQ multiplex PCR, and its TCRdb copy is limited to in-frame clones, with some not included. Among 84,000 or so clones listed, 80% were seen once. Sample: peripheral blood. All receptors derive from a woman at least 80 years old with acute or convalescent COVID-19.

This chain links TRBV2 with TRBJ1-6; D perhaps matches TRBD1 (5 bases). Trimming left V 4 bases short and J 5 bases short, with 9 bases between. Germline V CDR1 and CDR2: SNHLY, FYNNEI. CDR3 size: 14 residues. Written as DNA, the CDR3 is TGTGCCAGCAGTGTAACAGGCGATAATTCACCCCTCCACTTT. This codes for CASSVTGDNSPLHF. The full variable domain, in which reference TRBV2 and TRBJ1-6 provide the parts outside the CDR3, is EPEVTQTPSHQVTQMGQEVILRCVPISNHLYFYWYRQILGQKVEFLVSFYNNEISEKSEIFDDQFSVERPDGSNFTLKIRSTKLEDSAMYFCASSVTGDNSPLHFGNGTRLTVT.

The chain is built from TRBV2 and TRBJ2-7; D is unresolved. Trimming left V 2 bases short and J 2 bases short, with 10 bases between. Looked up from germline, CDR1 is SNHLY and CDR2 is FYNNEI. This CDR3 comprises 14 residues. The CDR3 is CASSEWRITYEQYF. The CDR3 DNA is TGTGCCAGCAGTGAATGGCGGATCACCTACGAGCAGTACTTC.

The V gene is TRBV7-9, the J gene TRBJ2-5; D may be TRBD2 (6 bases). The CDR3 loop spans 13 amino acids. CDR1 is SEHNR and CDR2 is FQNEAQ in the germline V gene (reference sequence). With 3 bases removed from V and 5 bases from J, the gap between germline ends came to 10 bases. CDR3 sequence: CASSFSSAETQYF. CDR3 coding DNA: TGTGCCAGCAGCTTCTCTAGCGCTGAGACCCAGTACTTC. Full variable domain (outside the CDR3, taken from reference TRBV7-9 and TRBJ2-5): DTGVSQNPRHKITKRGQNVTFRCDPISEHNRLYWYRQTLGQGPEFLTYFQNEAQLEKSRLLSDRFSAERPKGSFSTLEIQRTEQGDSAMYLCASSFSSAETQYFGPGTRLLVL.

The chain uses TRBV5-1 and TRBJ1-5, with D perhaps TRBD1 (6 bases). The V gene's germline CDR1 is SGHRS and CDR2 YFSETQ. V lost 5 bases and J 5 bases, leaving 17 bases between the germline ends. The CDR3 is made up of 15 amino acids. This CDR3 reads CASRPGGGLDQPQHF. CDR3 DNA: TGCGCCAGCAGGCCCGGGGGGGGGCTGGATCAGCCCCAGCATTTT.

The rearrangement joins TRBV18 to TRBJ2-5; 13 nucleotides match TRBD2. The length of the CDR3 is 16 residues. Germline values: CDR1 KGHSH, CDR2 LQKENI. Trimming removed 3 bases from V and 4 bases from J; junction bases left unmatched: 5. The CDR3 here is CASSPGLAGAGETQYF. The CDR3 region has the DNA TGTGCCAGCTCACCCGGACTAGCGGGAGCAGGAGAGACCCAGTACTTC.

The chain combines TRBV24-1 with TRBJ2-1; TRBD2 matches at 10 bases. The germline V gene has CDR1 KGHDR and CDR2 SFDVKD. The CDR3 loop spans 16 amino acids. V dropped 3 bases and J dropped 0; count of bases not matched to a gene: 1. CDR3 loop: CATSDPSGSSYNEQFF. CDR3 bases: TGTGCCACCAGTGATCCTAGCGGGAGCTCCTACAATGAGCAGTTCTTC.

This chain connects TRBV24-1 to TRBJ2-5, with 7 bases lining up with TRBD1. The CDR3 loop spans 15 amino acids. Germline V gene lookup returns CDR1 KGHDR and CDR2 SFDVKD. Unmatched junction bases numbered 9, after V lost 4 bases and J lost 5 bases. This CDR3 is CATSDTTGAGETQYF. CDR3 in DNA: TGTGCCACCAGTGACACCACAGGGGCAGGGGAGACCCAGTACTTC.

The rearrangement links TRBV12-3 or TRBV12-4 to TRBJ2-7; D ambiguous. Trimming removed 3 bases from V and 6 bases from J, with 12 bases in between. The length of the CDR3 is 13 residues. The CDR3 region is CASSLASPGEQYF. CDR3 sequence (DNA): TGTGCCAGCAGTTTGGCCTCCCCGGGCGAGCAGTACTTC.

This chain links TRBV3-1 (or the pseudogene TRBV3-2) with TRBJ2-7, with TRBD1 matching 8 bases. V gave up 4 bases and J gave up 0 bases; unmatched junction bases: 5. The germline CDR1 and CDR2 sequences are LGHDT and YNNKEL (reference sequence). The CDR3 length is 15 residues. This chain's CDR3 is CASSLGQAGSYEQYF. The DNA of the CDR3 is TGTGCCAGCAGCCTGGGACAGGCGGGCTCCTACGAGCAGTACTTC.

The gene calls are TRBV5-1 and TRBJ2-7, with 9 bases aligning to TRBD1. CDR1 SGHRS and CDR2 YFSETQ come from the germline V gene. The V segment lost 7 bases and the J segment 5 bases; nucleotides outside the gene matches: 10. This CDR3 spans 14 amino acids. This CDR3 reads CASGQGNGVHEQYF. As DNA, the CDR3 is TGCGCCAGCGGACAGGGGAATGGGGTTCACGAGCAGTACTTC.

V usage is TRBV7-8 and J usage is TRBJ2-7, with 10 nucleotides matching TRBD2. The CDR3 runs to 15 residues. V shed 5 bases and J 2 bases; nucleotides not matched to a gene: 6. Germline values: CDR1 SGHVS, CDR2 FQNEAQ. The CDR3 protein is CASSKAGGPAYEQYF. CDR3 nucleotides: TGTGCCAGCAGCAAAGCGGGAGGGCCCGCCTACGAGCAGTACTTC.

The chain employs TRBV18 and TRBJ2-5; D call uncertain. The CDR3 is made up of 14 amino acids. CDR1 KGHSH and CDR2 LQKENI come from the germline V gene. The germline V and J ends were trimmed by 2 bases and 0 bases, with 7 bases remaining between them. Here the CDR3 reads CASSPTSDQETQYF. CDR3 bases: TGTGCCAGCTCACCAACGAGCGACCAAGAGACCCAGTACTTC.

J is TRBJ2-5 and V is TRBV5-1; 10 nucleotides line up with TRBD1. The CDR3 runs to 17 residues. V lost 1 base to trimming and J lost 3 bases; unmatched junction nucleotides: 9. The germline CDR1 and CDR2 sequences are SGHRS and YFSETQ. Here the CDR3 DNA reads TGCGCCAGCAGCTTGTTACATGTGACAGGGGGCGAAGAGACCCAGTACTTC. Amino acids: CASSLLHVTGGEETQYF.

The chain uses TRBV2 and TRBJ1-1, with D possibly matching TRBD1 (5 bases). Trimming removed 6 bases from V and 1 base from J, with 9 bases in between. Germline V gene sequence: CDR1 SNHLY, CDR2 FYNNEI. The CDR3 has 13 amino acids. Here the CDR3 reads CASRVTGNTEAFF. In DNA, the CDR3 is TGTGCCAGCAGAGTTACAGGGAACACTGAAGCTTTCTTT.

CDR3 DNA sequence: TGTGCCAGTAGTTTCCGGGACAGGGGTCCGCCCCAGCATTTT. Translating it yields CASSFRDRGPPQHF. This chain connects TRBV19 to TRBJ1-5; 10 bases map to TRBD1. J lost 9 bases, V lost 5 bases, and 7 bases had no gene match. The V gene's germline CDR1 is LNHDA and CDR2 SQIVND (reference sequence). This CDR3 has 14 amino acids.

The CDR3 DNA follows: TGTGCCAGCAGCTTAGGCGGGACTTGGGGTGTTGAGCAGTTCTTC. It yields the protein CASSLGGTWGVEQFF. This sequence joins TRBV7-2 and TRBJ2-1; possible D gene TRBD2, 6 bases. Trimming stripped 1 base from V and 9 bases from J, with 16 bases between. Germline loops: CDR1 SGHTA, CDR2 FQGNSA. The CDR3 is made up of 15 amino acids.

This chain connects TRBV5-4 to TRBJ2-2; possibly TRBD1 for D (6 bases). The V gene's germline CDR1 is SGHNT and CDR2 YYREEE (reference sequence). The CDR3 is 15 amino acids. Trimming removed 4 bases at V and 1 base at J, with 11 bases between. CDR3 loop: CASSQNRVNTGELFF. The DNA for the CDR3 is TGTGCCAGCAGCCAAAACAGGGTGAACACCGGGGAGCTGTTTTTT.

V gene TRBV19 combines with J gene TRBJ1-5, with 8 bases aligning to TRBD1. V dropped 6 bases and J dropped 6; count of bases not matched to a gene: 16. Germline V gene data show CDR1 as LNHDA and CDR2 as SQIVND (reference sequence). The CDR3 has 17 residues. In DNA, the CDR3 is TGTGCCAGTAGACCCCCCCAGGACAGGGAGGGATTTCAGCCCCAGCATTTT. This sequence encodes CASRPPQDREGFQPQHF.

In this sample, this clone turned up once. The CDR3 DNA sequence: TGTGCCAGCAGCTTAAAAAGAGGAGATACGCAGTATTTT. Encoded protein: CASSLKRGDTQYF. The chain employs TRBV13 and TRBJ2-3; D uncertain. The germline V and J ends were trimmed by 2 bases and 5 bases, with 8 bases remaining between them. The V gene's germline CDR1 is PRHDT and CDR2 FYEKMQ (reference sequence). CDR3 length: 13 residues.

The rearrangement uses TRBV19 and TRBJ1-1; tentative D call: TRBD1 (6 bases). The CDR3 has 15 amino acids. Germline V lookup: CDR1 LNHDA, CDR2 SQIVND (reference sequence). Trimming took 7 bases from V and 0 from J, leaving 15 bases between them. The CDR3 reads CASTMGAAVNTEAFF. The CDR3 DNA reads TGTGCCAGTACAATGGGGGCTGCGGTGAACACTGAAGCTTTCTTT.

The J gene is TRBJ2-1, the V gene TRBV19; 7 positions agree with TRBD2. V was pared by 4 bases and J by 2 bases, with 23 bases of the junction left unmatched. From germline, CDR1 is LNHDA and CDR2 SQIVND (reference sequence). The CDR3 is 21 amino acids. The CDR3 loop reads CASSTPLWLAASPAPYNEQFF. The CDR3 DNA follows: TGTGCCAGTAGTACCCCCCTCTGGCTAGCGGCCAGTCCCGCCCCCTACAATGAGCAGTTCTTC.

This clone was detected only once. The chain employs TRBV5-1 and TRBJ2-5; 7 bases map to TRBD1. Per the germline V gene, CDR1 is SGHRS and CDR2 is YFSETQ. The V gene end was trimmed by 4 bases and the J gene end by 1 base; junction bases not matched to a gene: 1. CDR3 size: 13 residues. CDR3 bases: TGCGCCAGCAGCGGGACAGTCCAAGAGACCCAGTACTTC. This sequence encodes CASSGTVQETQYF.

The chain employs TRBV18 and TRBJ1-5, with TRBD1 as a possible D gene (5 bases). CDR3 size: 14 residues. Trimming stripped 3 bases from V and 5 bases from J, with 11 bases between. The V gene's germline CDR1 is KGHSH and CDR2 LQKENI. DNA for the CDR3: TGTGCCAGCTCACCCGCAGGGTCAGATCAGCCCCAGCATTTT. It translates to CASSPAGSDQPQHF.

This CDR3 is CASQYSGGVVDEQFF. CDR3 bases: TGTGCCAGTCAATATAGCGGGGGGGTAGTTGATGAGCAGTTCTTC. The chain joins TRBV11-2 to TRBJ2-1, with 11 positions matching TRBD2. CDR1 is SGHAT and CDR2 is FQNNGV in the germline V gene. The V and J ends lost 9 bases and 8 bases, in that order; junction bases with no gene match: 12. The CDR3 loop spans 15 amino acids.

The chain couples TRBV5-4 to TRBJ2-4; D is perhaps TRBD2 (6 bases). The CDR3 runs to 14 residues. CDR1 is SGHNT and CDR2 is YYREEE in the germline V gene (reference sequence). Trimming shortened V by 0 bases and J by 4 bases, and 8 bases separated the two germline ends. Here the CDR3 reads CASSLVTSKNIQYF. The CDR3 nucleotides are TGTGCCAGCAGCTTGGTGACTAGTAAAAACATTCAGTACTTC. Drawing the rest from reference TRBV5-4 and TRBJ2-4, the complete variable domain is ETGVTQSPTHLIKTRGQQVTLRCSSQSGHNTVSWYQQALGQGPQFIFQYYREEENGRGNFPPRFSGLQFPNYSSELNVNALELDDSALYLCASSLVTSKNIQYFGAGTRLSVL.